These T cell receptor beta chains were read from a single sample in a study of T cell changes during pregnancy in multiple sclerosis. Clones were sequenced by immunoSEQ multiplex PCR, and TCRdb holds only the in-frame ones, with some missing. The data show about 44,000 clones, with 80% to 90% seen just once and approximately 1.1% held by the top ten. This sample comprised CD4+ T cells from peripheral blood mononuclear cells, obtained after pregnancy. The receptor set was obtained from a female donor with multiple sclerosis, enrolled in a pregnancy study. The CDR3 runs from the conserved cysteine through the conserved F or W. A D gene is named only where the DNA matches it firmly. Rows may omit the clone size; those that give it use once, few, many or a size class.

TRBJ1-1	TRBV18	-	-	TGTGCCAGCTCCTCTACATCCGGGGGGCTGGACACTGAAGCTTTCTTT	CASSSTSGGLDTEAFF
TRBJ1-2	TRBV14	-	-	TGTGCCAGCAGCCAAACCTCAGGGGCTGGCGGCTATGGCTACACCTTC	CASSQTSGAGGYGYTF
TRBJ2-5	TRBV11-3	TRBD2	-	TGTGCCAGCAGCTTAGGTAGCGGGGAGACCCAGTACTTC	CASSLGSGETQYF
TRBJ2-3	TRBV10-3	TRBD2	-	TGTGCCATCAGTGGGGGCGGGGCGGGAGGAGGCACAGATACGCAGTATTTT	CAISGGGAGGGTDTQYF
TRBJ2-3	TRBV5-1	-	-	TGCGCCAGCAGCCCCCTCCCGGGTTCCTACACAGATACGCAGTATTTT	CASSPLPGSYTDTQYF
TRBJ2-7	TRBV4-1	TRBD2	-	TGCGCCAGCAGCCCGAGAACTAGCGGGAATTCCTACGAGCAGTACTTC	CASSPRTSGNSYEQYF
TRBJ2-7	TRBV6-6	TRBD2	-	TGTGCCAGCAGTTACTCCGGGACTACGGCCTACGAGCAGTACTTC	CASSYSGTTAYEQYF
TRBJ2-5	TRBV6-6	-	-	TGTGCCACCACTGACCTGATGGGGGCGGAGACCCAGTACTTC	CATTDLMGAETQYF
TRBJ1-1	TRBV28	TRBD1	-	TGTGCCAGCAGCCTGGCTGGACAGGGGGCCGCTGAAGCTTTCTTT	CASSLAGQGAAEAFF
TRBJ2-2	TRBV2	-	-	TGTGCCAGCAGTGACGGGTTAGCGTTCGTGCCCGGGGAGCTGTTTTTT	CASSDGLAFVPGELFF
TRBJ2-4	TRBV7-8	-	few	TGTGCCAGCAGCCGAGGGAGCCAGGACATTCAGTACTTC	CASSRGSQDIQYF
TRBJ1-2	TRBV30	-	-	TGTGCCTGGAGTCCAGGGGACTATGGCTACACCTTC	CAWSPGDYGYTF
TRBJ1-1	TRBV11-2	-	-	TGTGCCAGCAGCTTAGATCAGGTTACGAACACTGAAGCTTTCTTT	CASSLDQVTNTEAFF
TRBJ2-2	TRBV7-7	TRBD1	once	TGTGCTAGCAGAAACAGCCGGGACAGGGGGAACACCGGGGAGCTGTTTTTT	CASRNSRDRGNTGELFF
TRBJ2-7	TRBV27	TRBD2	-	TGTGCCAGCAGCCGCCAGATAGCGGGACGGTACGAGCAGTACTTC	CASSRQIAGRYEQYF
TRBJ1-5	TRBV30	-	once	TGTGCCTGGAGCGCCGGGACCACAGGGCAGCCCCAGCATTTT	CAWSAGTTGQPQHF
TRBJ2-1	TRBV4-2	TRBD2	-	TGTGCCAGCAGACCAAGTATGGTGGGCGGGAGCTACAATGAGCAGTTCTTC	CASRPSMVGGSYNEQFF
TRBJ2-3	TRBV7-2	TRBD2	-	TGTGCCAGCAGCTTAGATGGGACTAGCGGCACAGATACGCAGTATTTT	CASSLDGTSGTDTQYF
TRBJ2-3	TRBV2	-	-	TGTGCCAGCAGTAGACCTATCGGGGGCACAGATACGCAGTATTTT	CASSRPIGGTDTQYF
TRBJ1-3	TRBV7-2	TRBD1	-	TGTGCCAGCAGCCCGGGACAGGGCACCATATATTTT	CASSPGQGTIYF
TRBJ2-3	TRBV7-3	TRBD2	-	TGTGCCAGCAGCCCTTCTAGCGGGAGGCAGTATTTT	CASSPSSGRQYF
TRBJ2-3	TRBV5-1	-	once	TGCGCCAGCAGCTCTAACCAGGGCACAGATACGCAGTATTTT	CASSSNQGTDTQYF
TRBJ1-1	TRBV30	TRBD1	once	TGTGCCTGGGACCGAACAGGGGCGAACACTGAAGCTTTCTTT	CAWDRTGANTEAFF
TRBJ2-3	TRBV9	TRBD2	-	TGTGCCAGCAGCGCGCTAGCGGGAGGGAGGGCAGATACGCAGTATTTT	CASSALAGGRADTQYF
TRBJ2-3	TRBV19	TRBD1	-	TGTGCCAGTAGTCGAGCACAGGGGGCGGTCGCAGATACGCAGTATTTT	CASSRAQGAVADTQYF
TRBJ2-3	TRBV7-2	-	-	TGTGCCAGCAGCCGCCGGGCGGGACCCTGGGATACGCAGTATTTT	CASSRRAGPWDTQYF
TRBJ1-5	TRBV7-9	-	-	TGTGCCAGCAGCTTAAGTTCACGGGAGAATCAGCCCCAGCATTTT	CASSLSSRENQPQHF
TRBJ2-3	TRBV4-1	TRBD2	-	TGCGCCAGCAGCCAAGAAGGTGGACTAGCGGGAGCCGATACGCAGTATTTT	CASSQEGGLAGADTQYF
TRBJ2-3	TRBV5-1	TRBD1	-	TGCGCCAGCAGCTGGACAGGGGGTTGGGGAGATACGCAGTATTTT	CASSWTGGWGDTQYF
TRBJ2-5	TRBV19	TRBD2	-	TGTGCCAGTAGTCCCGGGACTAGACAAGAGACCCAGTACTTC	CASSPGTRQETQYF
TRBJ2-7	TRBV2	-	-	TGTGCCAGCAAGGGCAGGCAGGGGTCCTACGAGCAGTACTTC	CASKGRQGSYEQYF
TRBJ1-5	TRBV28	TRBD1	few	TGTGCCAGCAGTCTGACTGGACAGGGGGCTAGGCAGCCCCAGCATTTT	CASSLTGQGARQPQHF
TRBJ2-7	TRBV7-2	TRBD2	once	TGTGCCAGCAGCCCTAGCGGGAACTCCTACGAGCAGTACTTC	CASSPSGNSYEQYF
TRBJ1-5	TRBV6-5	-	-	TGTGCCAGCAGTTACACATTCAATCAGCCCCAGCATTTT	CASSYTFNQPQHF
TRBJ2-7	TRBV5-5	TRBD1	-	TGTGCCAGCAGCTCCCCGGACCGAGGACAGGGTATTTCCTACGAGCAGTACTTC	CASSSPDRGQGISYEQYF
TRBJ1-4	TRBV5-6	-	-	TGTGCCAGCAGCTCCGCAGGGTATACTAATGAAAAACTGTTTTTT	CASSSAGYTNEKLFF
TRBJ2-7	TRBV5-1	-	-	TGCGCCAGCAGCTTGGGGGGGGTCTCCTACGAGCAGTACTTC	CASSLGGVSYEQYF
TRBJ2-1	TRBV6-1	-	-	TGTGCCAGCAGTGAAATGTCAGGGTACCACAATGAGCAGTTCTTC	CASSEMSGYHNEQFF
TRBJ2-3	TRBV18	TRBD2	-	TGTGCCAGCTCACCATTGGCTAGCGGGACTATCCCAGATACGCAGTATTTT	CASSPLASGTIPDTQYF
TRBJ2-7	TRBV30	-	-	TGTGCCTGGAGGACAGGACACTACGAGCAGTACTTC	CAWRTGHYEQYF
TRBJ1-2	TRBV5-4	-	-	TGTGCCAGCAGCTTGGCGGGCAGGAGGTTGAGTGGCTACACCTTC	CASSLAGRRLSGYTF
TRBJ2-1	TRBV6-5	TRBD2	-	TGTGCCAGCAGTTACCGGACTAGCGGGAGCCACAATGAGCAGTTCTTC	CASSYRTSGSHNEQFF
TRBJ2-7	TRBV4-3	-	-	TGCGCCAGCAGCCAAGAGAGAGGTTACGAGCAGTACTTC	CASSQERGYEQYF
TRBJ2-3	TRBV11-2	-	-	TGTGCCAGCAGCCCGTCGGGTGCCTCAGATACGCAGTATTTT	CASSPSGASDTQYF
TRBJ2-1	TRBV7-3	-	-	TGTGCCAGCAGCACTGGACTATACAATGAGCAGTTCTTC	CASSTGLYNEQFF
TRBJ1-4	TRBV30	-	-	TGTGCCTGGACGGAGGGAGGCGTTAATGAAAAACTGTTTTTT	CAWTEGGVNEKLFF
TRBJ1-5	TRBV27	TRBD1	-	TGTGCCAGCAGTTTGGGACAGGGTTTTGGTCAGCCCCAGCATTTT	CASSLGQGFGQPQHF